The 5 T cell receptor beta chains below were found in one sample sequenced in a study of blood T cell repertoires in COVID-19. Sequencing used immunoSEQ multiplex PCR; TCRdb keeps in-frame clones, though not all of them. The table lists more than 200,000 clones, nearly 90% of them singletons. Sequenced sample: peripheral blood. The source is a man between 18 and 29 years old with active or convalescent COVID-19.

The gene calls are TRBV5-6 and TRBJ1-1; D perhaps matches TRBD1 (5 bases). CDR3 length: 14 residues. V lost 2 bases and J lost 1, with 9 bases in between. The germline CDR1 and CDR2 sequences are SGHDT and YYEEEE. The CDR3 loop reads CASSFRARNTEAFF. The CDR3 DNA reads TGTGCCAGCAGCTTCAGGGCAAGGAACACTGAAGCTTTCTTT.

CDR3 coding DNA: TGCAGCGTAATACAGGACCTGAGCACTGAAGCTTTCTTT. Amino acid sequence: CSVIQDLSTEAFF. The rearrangement links TRBV29-1 to TRBJ1-1, with D possibly being TRBD1 (5 bases). The CDR3 sequence is 13 residues long. V was pared by 6 bases and J by 4 bases, with 15 bases between. Germline CDR1 is SQVTM and CDR2 is ANQGSEA.

The chain recombines TRBV9 with TRBJ2-1, with 7 bases aligning to TRBD1. The CDR3 is 14 amino acids. Germline loops: CDR1 SGDLS, CDR2 YYNGEE. Trimming removed 3 bases from V and 2 bases from J; junction bases left unmatched: 2. The CDR3: CASSAGQAYNEQFF. Written as DNA, the CDR3 is TGTGCCAGCAGCGCTGGACAGGCCTACAATGAGCAGTTCTTC.

The chain carries TRBV5-4 and TRBJ1-1; a weak D match, TRBD1 (5 bases). This CDR3 is 13 amino acids long. The V end was cut by 1 base, the J end by 5 bases, with 9 bases between. Germline values: CDR1 SGHNT, CDR2 YYREEE (reference sequence). The CDR3 DNA reads TGTGCCAGCAGCTTGTGGGGGGGTACTGAAGCTTTCTTT. Protein sequence: CASSLWGGTEAFF.

The chain is built from TRBV28 and TRBJ2-5; D perhaps matches TRBD2 (5 bases). The CDR3 is made up of 15 amino acids. Germline CDR1 and CDR2: MDHEN and SYDVKM. V was trimmed by 6 bases and J by 4 bases, leaving 18 bases between them. CDR3 DNA: TGTGCCAGCAGCCGGCCGGTCGAAGAGGGAGAGACCCAGTACTTC. Translation gives CASSRPVEEGETQYF. The full variable domain, completed using reference TRBV28 and TRBJ2-5, is DVKVTQSSRYLVKRTGEKVFLECVQDMDHENMFWYRQDPGLGLRLIYFSYDVKMKEKGDIPEGYSVSREKKERFSLILESASTNQTSMYLCASSRPVEEGETQYFGPGTRLLVL.